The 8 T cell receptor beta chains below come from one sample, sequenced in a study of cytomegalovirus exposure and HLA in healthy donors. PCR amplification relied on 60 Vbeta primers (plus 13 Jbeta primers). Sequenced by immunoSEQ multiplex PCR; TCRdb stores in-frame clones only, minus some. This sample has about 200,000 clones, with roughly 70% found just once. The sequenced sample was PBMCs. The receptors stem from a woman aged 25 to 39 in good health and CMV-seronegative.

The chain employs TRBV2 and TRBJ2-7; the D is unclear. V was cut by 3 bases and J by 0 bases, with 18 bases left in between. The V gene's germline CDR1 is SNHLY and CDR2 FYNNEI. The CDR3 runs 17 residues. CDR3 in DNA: TGTGCCAGCAGTGATCATGGCGGCGAAAAAACCTCCTACGAGCAGTACTTC. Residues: CASSDHGGEKTSYEQYF.

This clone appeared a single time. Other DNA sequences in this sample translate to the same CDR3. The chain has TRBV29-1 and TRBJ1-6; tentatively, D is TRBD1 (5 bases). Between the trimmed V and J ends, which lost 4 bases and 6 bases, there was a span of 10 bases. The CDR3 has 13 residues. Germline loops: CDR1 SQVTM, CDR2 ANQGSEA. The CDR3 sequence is CSVGVDSNSPLHF. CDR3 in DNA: TGCAGCGTTGGAGTCGACAGTAATTCACCCCTCCACTTT.

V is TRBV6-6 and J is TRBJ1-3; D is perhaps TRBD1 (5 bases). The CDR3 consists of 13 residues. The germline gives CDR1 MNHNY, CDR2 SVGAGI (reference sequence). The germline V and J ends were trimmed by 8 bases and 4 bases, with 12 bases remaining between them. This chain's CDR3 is CASGGDPGNTIYF. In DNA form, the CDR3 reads TGTGCCAGCGGCGGGGACCCCGGAAACACCATATATTTT.

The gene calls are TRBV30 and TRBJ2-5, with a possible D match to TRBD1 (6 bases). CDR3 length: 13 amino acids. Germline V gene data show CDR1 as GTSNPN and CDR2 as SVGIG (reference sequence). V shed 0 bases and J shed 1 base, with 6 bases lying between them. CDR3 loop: CAWSVDSQETQYF. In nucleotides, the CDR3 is TGTGCCTGGAGTGTGGACAGCCAAGAGACCCAGTACTTC.

For the CDR3, the DNA is TGTGCCAGCAGCCCTAGCAGGAATGAGCAGTTCTTC. It encodes CASSPSRNEQFF. This sequence joins TRBV4-2 and TRBJ2-1; D perhaps matches TRBD2 (5 bases). The V gene's germline CDR1 is LGHNA and CDR2 YNFKEQ. V was shortened by 4 bases and J by 7 bases, with 8 bases between the two germline ends. This CDR3 region has 12 residues.

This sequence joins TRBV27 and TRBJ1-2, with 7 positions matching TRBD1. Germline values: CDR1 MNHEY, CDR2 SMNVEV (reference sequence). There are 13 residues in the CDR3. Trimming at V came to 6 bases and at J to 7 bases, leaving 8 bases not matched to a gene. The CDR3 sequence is CASRQTGVGGYTF. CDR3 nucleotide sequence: TGTGCCAGCAGGCAAACAGGGGTGGGTGGCTACACCTTC.

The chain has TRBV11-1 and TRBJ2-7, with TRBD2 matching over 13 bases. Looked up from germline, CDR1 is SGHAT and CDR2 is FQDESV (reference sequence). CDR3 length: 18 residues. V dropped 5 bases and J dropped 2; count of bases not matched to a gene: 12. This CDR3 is CASSPRRLAGGLAYEQYF. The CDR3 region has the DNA TGTGCCAGCAGCCCCCGCCGACTAGCGGGAGGCCTCGCCTACGAGCAGTACTTC.

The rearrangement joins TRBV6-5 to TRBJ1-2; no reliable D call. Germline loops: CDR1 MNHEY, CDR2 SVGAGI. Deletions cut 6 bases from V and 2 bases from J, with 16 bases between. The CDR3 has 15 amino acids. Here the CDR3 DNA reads TGTGCCAGCAGGAAAACCAGACACACCAACTATGGCTACACCTTC. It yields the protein CASRKTRHTNYGYTF.